This is a list of T cell receptor beta chains from one sample in a study of response to subunit inactivated influenza vaccine. One entry per CDR3 protein results from TCRdb running MiXCR on the RT-PCR reads. This sample has about 540,000 distinct CDR3 sequences, with approximately 24% found just once. These data were also reused for a study on T cells expressing NK-cell markers.

The source was CD4+ T cells sorted from PBMCs, collected 11 to 12 days after vaccination. Every receptor here comes from a man in his fifties or sixties who received an inactivated influenza vaccine. Both conserved end residues are part of each CDR3. Each record gives: clone size, J gene, D gene, V gene, CDR3 DNA, CDR3 protein. D genes are given only for firm matches. Clone size is shown for a subset of rows, as once, few, many or a class of expanded clone.

size: many; J: TRBJ2-1; D: -; V: TRBV7-2; DNA: TGTGCCAGCAGCTTAGCGGTGGGCACGTACAATGAGCAGTTCTTC; CDR3: CASSLAVGTYNEQFF
size: few; J: TRBJ2-7; D: TRBD1; V: TRBV15; DNA: TGTGCCACCAGCAGAGCGACAGGGGTAAGGAACGAGCAGTACTTC; CDR3: CATSRATGVRNEQYF
size: -; J: TRBJ2-4; D: TRBD2; V: TRBV11-2; DNA: TGTGCCAGCAGCTTAGGGGGGACTAGCGGGAGGGCCGGAAACATTCAGTACTTC; CDR3: CASSLGGTSGRAGNIQYF
size: -; J: TRBJ1-1; D: -; V: TRBV6-2/TRBV6-3; DNA: TGTGCCAGCAGTTACTCCGTCAGGGGACCAGGAGCTTTCTTT; CDR3: CASSYSVRGPGAFF
size: few; J: TRBJ1-2; D: -; V: TRBV4-3; DNA: TGCGCCAGCAGCCAAGGGGTTGGCTATGGCTACACCTTC; CDR3: CASSQGVGYGYTF
size: few; J: TRBJ1-5; D: -; V: TRBV6-1; DNA: TGTGCCAGCAGTCCCTACCGCTCAGGGTTTCAGCCCCAGCATTTT; CDR3: CASSPYRSGFQPQHF
size: -; J: TRBJ1-4; D: -; V: TRBV2; DNA: TGTGCCAGCAGTGAAGGACAGGCAACTAATGAAAAACTGTTTTTT; CDR3: CASSEGQATNEKLFF
size: many; J: TRBJ2-5; D: -; V: TRBV5-6; DNA: TGTGCCAGCAGCTTTGGGGATCTCCAAGAGACCCAGTACTTC; CDR3: CASSFGDLQETQYF
size: once; J: TRBJ1-2; D: TRBD1; V: TRBV27; DNA: TGTGCCAGCAGTTTGCGGACAGGTGGACCGTCCTACTATGGCTACACCTTC; CDR3: CASSLRTGGPSYYGYTF
size: few; J: TRBJ2-1; D: -; V: TRBV5-1; DNA: TGCGCCAGCAGCTTGGCCGTTGGCAACTACAATGAGCAGTTCTTC; CDR3: CASSLAVGNYNEQFF
size: few; J: TRBJ2-2; D: -; V: TRBV10-1; DNA: TGCGCCAGCAGGGGACTCAGGAACACCGGGGAGCTGTTTTTT; CDR3: CASRGLRNTGELFF
size: few; J: TRBJ2-3; D: TRBD2; V: TRBV7-8; DNA: TGTGCCAGCAGACTAGCGGGGGGTTTGGATACGCAGTATTTT; CDR3: CASRLAGGLDTQYF
size: few; J: TRBJ2-2; D: -; V: TRBV11-2; DNA: TGTGCCAGCAGCCATCCCCGGGACTCCCAATCACTGAACACCGGGGAGCTGTTTTTT; CDR3: CASSHPRDSQSLNTGELFF
size: -; J: TRBJ1-6; D: -; V: TRBV28; DNA: TGTGCCAGCAGTCGGTTGGGAACAGGGAACCGTCCCCTCCACTTT; CDR3: CASSRLGTGNRPLHF
size: -; J: TRBJ2-7; D: TRBD1; V: TRBV25-1; DNA: TGTGCCAGCAGTGGGACAGGGAGGTTCTACGAGCAGTACTTC; CDR3: CASSGTGRFYEQYF
size: many; J: TRBJ2-3; D: -; V: TRBV4-3; DNA: TGCGCCAGCAGCCAAGGAAGGACTAGCACAGATACGCAGTATTTT; CDR3: CASSQGRTSTDTQYF
size: -; J: TRBJ2-7; D: -; V: TRBV10-3; DNA: TGTGCCACCGGGGCTCACGAGCAGTACTTC; CDR3: CATGAHEQYF
size: few; J: TRBJ2-1; D: -; V: TRBV20-1; DNA: TGCAGTGCCCGGGACACCTTATACAATGAGCAGTTCTTC; CDR3: CSARDTLYNEQFF
size: few; J: TRBJ1-2; D: -; V: TRBV9; DNA: TGTGCCAGCAGCGTAGAGGGAAGGTGGAACCCCCCTAACTATGGCTACACCTTC; CDR3: CASSVEGRWNPPNYGYTF
size: -; J: TRBJ1-2; D: -; V: TRBV20-1; DNA: TGCAGTGCTAGGCAAGGGCCTTATGGCTACACCTTC; CDR3: CSARQGPYGYTF
size: few; J: TRBJ2-3; D: -; V: TRBV20-1; DNA: TGCAGTGCTAGAAATCGGGGGATCACAGATACGCAGTATTTT; CDR3: CSARNRGITDTQYF
size: few; J: TRBJ2-1; D: TRBD1; V: TRBV12-3/TRBV12-4; DNA: TGTGCCAGCGGAAGATACAGGGGCGGCGAGCAGTTCTTC; CDR3: CASGRYRGGEQFF
size: -; J: TRBJ1-2; D: TRBD1; V: TRBV28; DNA: TGTGCCAGCAGACCCTCCTACAGGGGTGGTGGCTACACCTTC; CDR3: CASRPSYRGGGYTF
size: -; J: TRBJ2-3; D: -; V: TRBV4-2; DNA: TGTGCCAGCGCGACCGGGACCAGCACAGATACGCAGTATTTT; CDR3: CASATGTSTDTQYF
size: -; J: TRBJ2-7; D: -; V: TRBV19; DNA: TGTGCCAGTAGTAGCTTAGGTCGGGACCACTCCTACGAGCAGTACTTC; CDR3: CASSSLGRDHSYEQYF
size: -; J: TRBJ1-2; D: -; V: TRBV6-1; DNA: TGTGCCAGCAGCGTAGGGACTAACTATGGCTACACCTTC; CDR3: CASSVGTNYGYTF
size: -; J: TRBJ1-1; D: -; V: TRBV10-1; DNA: TGCGCCAGCAGTGAGCCGAGTTGGGGGAACACTGAAGCTTTCTTT; CDR3: CASSEPSWGNTEAFF
size: -; J: TRBJ2-7; D: TRBD2; V: TRBV20-1; DNA: TGCAGTGCTAGGGGACTAGCGGGAGGGACTCTCTCCTACGAGCAGTACTTC; CDR3: CSARGLAGGTLSYEQYF
size: few; J: TRBJ2-4; D: TRBD1; V: TRBV4-3; DNA: TGCGCCAGCAGCCAAGATGGGGTCGGGACAGGGTACACCTCCAAAAACATTCAGTACTTC; CDR3: CASSQDGVGTGYTSKNIQYF
size: -; J: TRBJ1-6; D: TRBD1; V: TRBV5-4; DNA: TGTGCCAGCACCAAACAGGGGGCTCTAAATTCACCCCTCCACTTT; CDR3: CASTKQGALNSPLHF
size: -; J: TRBJ2-1; D: -; V: TRBV2; DNA: TGTGCCAGCAACATTCCTGCTGGTTACAATGAGCAGTTCTTC; CDR3: CASNIPAGYNEQFF
size: few; J: TRBJ2-3; D: TRBD2; V: TRBV11-2; DNA: TGTGCCAGCAGCCTAAGACTAGCGGGAGGGCTGCGCACAGATACGCAGTATTTT; CDR3: CASSLRLAGGLRTDTQYF
size: -; J: TRBJ2-1; D: TRBD2; V: TRBV18; DNA: TGTGCCAGCTCACCAAAACTAGCGGCAACTTACAATGAGCAGTTCTTC; CDR3: CASSPKLAATYNEQFF
size: -; J: TRBJ1-2; D: TRBD1; V: TRBV10-3; DNA: TGTGCCATCAGTGAAACAGGGGTTAACTATGGCTACACCTTC; CDR3: CAISETGVNYGYTF
size: few; J: TRBJ2-2; D: -; V: TRBV4-2; DNA: TGTGCCAGCAGCCAAGAAGGTGGCGGGGAGCTGTTTTTT; CDR3: CASSQEGGGELFF
size: -; J: TRBJ2-3; D: TRBD1; V: TRBV20-1; DNA: TGCAGTGCCACGGGCAGGGGGTCGACAGATACGCAGTATTTT; CDR3: CSATGRGSTDTQYF
size: few; J: TRBJ2-5; D: TRBD1; V: TRBV29-1; DNA: TGCAGCGTTGATCATGGACAGGGGGAGACCCAGTACTTC; CDR3: CSVDHGQGETQYF
size: -; J: TRBJ1-5; D: -; V: TRBV29-1; DNA: TGCAGCGTTGGAGGGGTCGGTCAGCCCCAGCATTTT; CDR3: CSVGGVGQPQHF
size: few; J: TRBJ1-2; D: TRBD1; V: TRBV6-2/TRBV6-3; DNA: TGTGCCAGCAGTTACGCGGGACAGGGTAGATCCTATGGCTACACCTTC; CDR3: CASSYAGQGRSYGYTF
size: many; J: TRBJ1-5; D: -; V: TRBV5-1; DNA: TGCGCCAGCAGCTTAGGGGGGGGCAATCAGCCCCAGCATTTT; CDR3: CASSLGGGNQPQHF
size: -; J: TRBJ1-1; D: TRBD1; V: TRBV20-1; DNA: TGCAGTGCTAGAGCGGCAGGGGGCCGCACTGAAGCTTTCTTT; CDR3: CSARAAGGRTEAFF
size: many; J: TRBJ2-3; D: TRBD2; V: TRBV7-2; DNA: TGTGCCAGCAGCTTAGCGGGACTAGCGAGCACAGATACGCAGTATTTT; CDR3: CASSLAGLASTDTQYF
size: few; J: TRBJ1-2; D: -; V: TRBV5-1; DNA: TGCGCCAGCAGCGCTAGGACGGACGGGGCGGGTGGCTACACCTTC; CDR3: CASSARTDGAGGYTF
size: -; J: TRBJ2-2; D: -; V: TRBV7-3; DNA: TGTGCCAGCAGCTTATCAGGGCAGGCTGGCTGGGCCGGGGAGCTGTTTTTT; CDR3: CASSLSGQAGWAGELFF
size: -; J: TRBJ2-7; D: -; V: TRBV7-3; DNA: TGTGCCAGCAGCTTAACATTCCAATCCGAGCAGTACTTC; CDR3: CASSLTFQSEQYF
size: few; J: TRBJ2-7; D: -; V: TRBV5-5; DNA: TGTGCCAGCAGCTTGGCCGGCAGGGGCTCCTACGAGCAGTACTTC; CDR3: CASSLAGRGSYEQYF
size: -; J: TRBJ2-1; D: TRBD2; V: TRBV29-1; DNA: TGCAGCGCGACTAGCGGGAGAGGGAGTGAGCAGTTCTTC; CDR3: CSATSGRGSEQFF
size: -; J: TRBJ2-1; D: TRBD2; V: TRBV24-1; DNA: TGTGCCACCAGTGATTTGGGTGCGGGGGGAGTCAATGAGCAGTTCTTC; CDR3: CATSDLGAGGVNEQFF
size: -; J: TRBJ2-1; D: -; V: TRBV10-3; DNA: TGTGCCATCAGTGAGAAGGATGAGCAGTTCTTC; CDR3: CAISEKDEQFF
size: -; J: TRBJ2-1; D: -; V: TRBV11-2; DNA: TGTGCCAGCAGCTCGGTTCGGGGAAGGGACAATGAGCAGTTCTTC; CDR3: CASSSVRGRDNEQFF
size: -; J: TRBJ2-2; D: TRBD1; V: TRBV10-3; DNA: TGTGCCATCAGTGACCGGGACAGGGTCAGTACCGGGGAGCTGTTTTTT; CDR3: CAISDRDRVSTGELFF
size: -; J: TRBJ1-6; D: -; V: TRBV20-1; DNA: TGCAGTGCTAGAGCTAGACTATCTAATTCACCCCTCCACTTT; CDR3: CSARARLSNSPLHF
size: -; J: TRBJ1-1; D: -; V: TRBV4-3; DNA: TGCGCCAGCAGCCAAGATGGTAAGGCGGGGGCTGAAGCTTTCTTT; CDR3: CASSQDGKAGAEAFF
size: few; J: TRBJ2-1; D: -; V: TRBV5-1; DNA: TGCGCCAGCAGCTTGGTCACCCGTGAGCAGTTCTTC; CDR3: CASSLVTREQFF